Below are 22 T cell receptor beta chains sequenced from a single sample in a study of T cells after yellow fever vaccination. MiXCR was run by TCRdb on the 5' RACE reads, yielding one entry per CDR3 protein. This table holds 4,500 to 6,000 distinct CDR3 sequences, under 8% found once. The sample consisted of PBMCs, either bulk or a sorted T-cell subset (CD4+, CD8+, memory, or dextramer-sorted; not recorded which), taken roughly 14 days after the first yellow fever vaccination. These receptors all stem from a young man who received the YFV17D yellow fever vaccine.

The sample holds many counts of this clonotype. This chain links TRBV19 with TRBJ2-1; no reliable D call. Per germline, CDR1 LNHDA and CDR2 SQIVND (reference sequence). Between the trimmed V and J ends, which lost 3 bases and 2 bases, there was a span of 5 bases. The CDR3 totals 13 residues. CDR3 amino acids: CASSITPYNEQFF. The CDR3, as DNA: TGTGCCAGTAGTATTACACCCTACAATGAGCAGTTCTTC.

This clonotype has at least ten counts. CDR3 in DNA: TGCGCCAGCAGCTTGAGGCTGGGCAGTGGGGAGACCCAGTACTTC. Protein product: CASSLRLGSGETQYF. V is TRBV5-1 and J is TRBJ2-5; D remains unclear. The V gene lost 1 base and the J gene lost 5 bases, with 15 bases spanning the gap. Germline V gene sequence: CDR1 SGHRS, CDR2 YFSETQ. CDR3 length equals 15 residues.

The sample holds many counts of this clonotype. The CDR3 loop is CSVGDSPAFF. CDR3 nucleotides: TGCAGCGTTGGGGACAGTCCCGCTTTCTTT. V usage is TRBV29-1 and J usage is TRBJ1-1; 7 bases are a match to TRBD1. The CDR3 has 10 amino acids. J gave up 11 bases and V 4 bases, and 4 bases lay outside the gene matches. Germline CDR1 SQVTM, CDR2 ANQGSEA. Together with reference TRBV29-1 and TRBJ1-1, the CDR3 gives the full variable domain: SAVISQKPSRDICQRGTSLTIQCQVDSQVTMMFWYRQQPGQSLTLIATANQGSEATYESGFVIDKFPISRPNLTFSTLTVSNMSPEDSSIYLCSVGDSPAFFGQGTRLTVV.

On this clonotype: Given a much more abundant clone one base away, this may be a read error. The chain is built from TRBV7-2 and TRBJ2-3; D unclear. CDR1 is SGHTA, CDR2 FQGNSA, per germline. Trimming took off 6 bases at V and 3 bases at J, with 10 bases between the two ends. CDR3 length: 13 residues. This CDR3 is CASRFRLTDTQYF. The CDR3 DNA follows: TGTGCCAGCAGATTTAGATTAACAGATACGCAGTATTTT.

The J gene is TRBJ2-1, the V gene TRBV7-8, with 10 bases matching TRBD2. Germline CDR1 is SGHVS and CDR2 is FQNEAQ. The CDR3 spans 15 residues. With V trimmed by 3 bases and J by 13 bases, 12 bases remained unmatched. Written as DNA, the CDR3 is TGTGCCAGCAGCTTCGGGACTAGCGTCTTGATCTCCCAGTTCTTC. Its protein product is CASSFGTSVLISQFF.

This clonotype was seen repeatedly, ten times or more. The CDR3 here is CASSLMSYNEQFF. CDR3 DNA sequence: TGTGCCAGCAGTTTAATGTCGTACAATGAGCAGTTCTTC. The chain is built from TRBV12-3 or TRBV12-4 and TRBJ2-1; no definite D call. The CDR3 sequence is 13 residues long. Trimming pared 2 bases from V and 4 bases from J, leaving 6 bases between.

This clonotype was counted at least ten times. The chain links TRBV5-1 to TRBJ1-1; 8 bases are a match to TRBD1. Germline loops: CDR1 SGHRS, CDR2 YFSETQ. This CDR3 is 15 amino acids long. V shed 1 base and J 0 bases; nucleotides not matched to a gene: 2. The CDR3 nucleotides read TGCGCCAGCAGCTTGACAGGGGGGATGAACACTGAAGCTTTCTTT. Its translation: CASSLTGGMNTEAFF. The whole variable domain, filled in from reference TRBV5-1 and TRBJ1-1, reads KAGVTQTPRYLIKTRGQQVTLSCSPISGHRSVSWYQQTPGQGLQFLFEYFSETQRNKGNFPGRFSGRQFSNSRSEMNVSTLELGDSALYLCASSLTGGMNTEAFFGQGTRLTVV.

This clonotype has a count of ten or more. The chain has TRBV19 and TRBJ2-1, with a possible D match to TRBD2 (6 bases). This CDR3 contains 13 residues. V was cut by 3 bases and J by 6 bases, with 9 bases left in between. The germline CDR1 and CDR2 sequences are LNHDA and SQIVND (reference sequence). CDR3 sequence: CASSIGTANEQFF. CDR3 DNA sequence: TGTGCCAGTAGTATCGGGACTGCCAATGAGCAGTTCTTC.

This clonotype was recorded many times. This chain uses TRBV20-1 with TRBJ1-6; 8 bases line up with TRBD1. The CDR3 is 13 amino acids. The J segment lost 7 bases and the V segment lost 6 bases, leaving 5 bases of the junction unmatched. CDR1 and CDR2 from the germline V gene are DFQATT and SNEGSKA (reference sequence). As DNA, the CDR3 is TGCAGTGCGACAGGGGTGACGAATTCACCCCTCCACTTT. Its translation: CSATGVTNSPLHF.

The rearrangement joins TRBV5-6 to TRBJ2-1; the D gene could be TRBD1 or TRBD2 (5 bases each). Trimming removed 4 bases at V and 5 bases at J, with 13 bases between. Germline CDR1 is SGHDT and CDR2 is YYEEEE. The CDR3 contains 14 residues. CDR3 region: CASSPGRQHNEQFF. The DNA of the CDR3 is TGTGCCAGCAGCCCGGGGCGACAGCACAATGAGCAGTTCTTC.

This clonotype has a count of ten or more. This chain uses TRBV6-1 with TRBJ1-5; 9 bases fit TRBD1. The CDR3 length is 15 residues. CDR1 and CDR2 (germline): MNHNS, SASEGT. Trimming at V came to 4 bases and at J to 4 bases, leaving 5 bases not matched to a gene. This CDR3 reads CASSGGQGWNQPQHF. In DNA form, the CDR3 reads TGTGCCAGCAGTGGGGGACAGGGATGGAATCAGCCCCAGCATTTT.

This clonotype was picked up many times. The rearrangement joins TRBV27 to TRBJ2-7; 8 nucleotides agree with TRBD1. After removal of 5 bases from V and 11 bases from J, the junction contained 8 bases not matched to a gene. CDR1 is MNHEY and CDR2 is SMNVEV in the germline V gene (reference sequence). The CDR3 sequence is 12 residues long. The CDR3 loop is CASSHGQGTEYF. Here the CDR3 DNA reads TGTGCCAGCAGTCACGGACAGGGTACCGAGTACTTC.

Ten or more counts support this clonotype. The rearrangement joins TRBV6-5 to TRBJ1-2, with D unclear. The V end was cut by 5 bases, the J end by 2 bases, with 9 bases between. Germline V CDR1 and CDR2: MNHEY, SVGAGI. The CDR3 consists of 13 residues. CDR3: CASSPGENYGYTF. CDR3 DNA: TGTGCCAGCAGTCCCGGGGAGAACTATGGCTACACCTTC.

This clonotype was recorded many times. V gene TRBV6-5 combines with J gene TRBJ2-7, with 7 bases aligning to TRBD1. V trimming: 3 bases; J trimming: 4 bases; junction bases outside the gene matches: 6. Germline CDR1 and CDR2: MNHEY and SVGAGI. CDR3 size: 14 residues. Here the CDR3 DNA reads TGTGCCAGCAGTTATCCGGACAGGAGTTACGAGCAGTACGTC. Amino acids: CASSYPDRSYEQYV.

This clonotype was seen repeatedly, ten times or more. This chain connects TRBV7-3 to TRBJ2-5, with 8 bases matching TRBD2. Germline V CDR1 and CDR2: SGHTA, FQGTGA. The CDR3 is made up of 17 amino acids. J was trimmed by 5 bases and V by 1 base; bases with no gene match: 12. CDR3 sequence: CASSLRGLGDSPETQYF. CDR3 coding DNA: TGTGCCAGCAGCTTAAGGGGACTAGGAGATAGTCCGGAGACCCAGTACTTC.

This clonotype has a count of ten or more. The chain joins TRBV11-2 to TRBJ2-3, with a tentative D call TRBD2 (7 bases). V dropped 5 bases and J dropped 1 base, with 10 bases sitting between them. Per germline, CDR1 SGHAT and CDR2 FQNNGV. The CDR3 has 14 amino acids. The CDR3 DNA sequence: TGTGCCAGCAGCAGGGGGGGGGGCACAGATACGCAGTATTTT. It encodes CASSRGGGTDTQYF.

This clonotype has ten or more counts. The CDR3 sequence is CASSVEGTSSYNEQFF. DNA for the CDR3: TGTGCCAGCAGCGTAGAAGGGACTAGTTCCTACAATGAGCAGTTCTTC. The V and J genes are TRBV9 and TRBJ2-1; 8 nucleotides agree with TRBD2. The junction had 3 bases not matched to a gene; V was cut back by 0 bases and J by 1 base. Germline CDR1 and CDR2: SGDLS and YYNGEE. This CDR3 region has 16 residues.

The table lists this clonotype with many counts. The chain employs TRBV12-3 or TRBV12-4 and TRBJ1-1; 7 bases map to TRBD1. The junction had 11 bases not matched to a gene; V was cut back by 6 bases and J by 10 bases. The CDR3 is 13 residues long. CDR3 sequence reads: CASRGTTGVIAFF. The CDR3 coding sequence is TGTGCCAGCAGGGGGACCACAGGGGTGATAGCTTTCTTT.

There are a few counts of this clonotype. V is TRBV6-1 and J is TRBJ1-6; perhaps TRBD1 as D (6 bases). In germline, CDR1 is MNHNS, CDR2 SASEGT. With 10 bases removed from V and 8 bases from J, the gap between germline ends came to 15 bases. This CDR3 is 13 amino acids long. CDR3 nucleotides: TGTGCCACAGCTTGGACAGCCCATTCACCCCTCCACTTT. Translation gives CATAWTAHSPLHF.

This clonotype was seen ten or more times. The chain uses TRBV11-2 and TRBJ2-5; possible D gene TRBD2, 7 bases. The CDR3 length is 15 residues. The V gene lost 2 bases and the J gene lost 5 bases, with 15 bases spanning the gap. Per germline, CDR1 SGHAT and CDR2 FQNNGV. The CDR3 bases are TGTGCCAGCAGCTTAAGGCGGGGGCTCCAGGAGACCCAGTACTTC. It codes for CASSLRRGLQETQYF.

Note on this clonotype: A junction boundary mismatches the germline segment, possibly from a read error. The rearrangement uses TRBV16 and TRBJ2-2; a weak D match, TRBD2 (5 bases). Germline assignment: CDR1 KGHSY and CDR2 FQNENV. The CDR3 totals 14 residues. The CDR3 here is CAISPGMNSGELLF. The DNA of the CDR3 is TGTGCCATCAGCCCAGGAATGAACTCCGGGGAGCTGCTTTTT.

This clonotype is deemed large (0.1 to 1%). The V gene is TRBV7-6, the J gene TRBJ2-3; TRBD1 aligns across 10 bases. Losses at the gene ends were 1 base for V and 4 bases for J; bases not matched to a gene: 5. The CDR3 consists of 16 residues. Germline loops: CDR1 SGHVS, CDR2 FNYEAQ. CDR3: CASSLEGDRGSDTQYF. Written as DNA, the CDR3 is TGTGCCAGCAGCTTAGAAGGGGACAGGGGTTCAGATACGCAGTATTTT.